Presented here are 10 T cell receptor beta chains from one specimen sequenced in a study of T-cell reconstitution after alpha-beta-depleted transplantation in children. It was with unique molecular identifiers that the TCRbeta library was prepared. TCRdb processed the PCR reads anew with MiXCR; each CDR3 protein has one entry. This table has 240,000 or so distinct CDR3 sequences, 12% appearing once. The source material was PBMCs from the stem cell graft donor, sampled from the stem cell graft. These receptors were taken from a human donor who donated a stem cell graft to a child with acute lymphoblastic leukemia.

This clonotype was counted between two and nine times. The chain couples TRBV6-2 or TRBV6-3 to TRBJ2-7; 7 positions match TRBD1. V shed 2 bases, J shed 2 bases, and the junction held 15 bases outside the gene matches. The CDR3 has 18 amino acids. Per germline, CDR1 MNHEY and CDR2 SVGEGT. The CDR3 nucleotides read TGTGCCAGCAGTTACGAAACCTTTCGACAGGGTGACCCCTACGAGCAGTACTTC. Translated, it gives CASSYETFRQGDPYEQYF.

In this sample, this clonotype turned up many times. CDR3 bases: TGTGCCAGCAGCCTAGCGGCCCCCTACAATGAGCAGTTCTTC. This encodes CASSLAAPYNEQFF. The chain employs TRBV3-1 and TRBJ2-1; D might be TRBD2 (6 bases). The ends were cut back, 4 bases at V and 2 bases at J, with 9 bases in the middle. Germline V gene lookup returns CDR1 LGHDT and CDR2 YNNKEL (reference sequence). CDR3 length: 14 residues.

This clonotype was seen repeatedly, ten times or more. V and J are TRBV20-1 and TRBJ1-2, with D unclear. Trimming took 5 bases from V and 6 from J, leaving 19 bases between them. This CDR3 contains 14 residues. The germline gives CDR1 DFQATT, CDR2 SNEGSKA (reference sequence). The DNA of the CDR3 is TGCAGTGCTTCCTCATCCCAGCTAAACCATGGCTACACCTTC. It translates to CSASSSQLNHGYTF.

On this clonotype: A read error may be the cause here, since a much bigger clone is one base away. The chain has TRBV24-1 and TRBJ2-6; the D gene is possibly TRBD1 (5 bases). This CDR3 contains 15 residues. Germline V gives CDR1 KGHDR, CDR2 SFDVKD. Written as DNA, the CDR3 is TGTGCCACCAGTGATTTTTTCTCTGGGGCCAACGGCCTGACTTTC. Translating gives CATSDFFSGANGLTF.

This clonotype was counted a few times. The chain carries TRBV30 and TRBJ2-1; the match to TRBD2 covers 9 bases. The germline V gene encodes CDR1 GTSNPN and CDR2 SVGIG (reference sequence). V shed 1 base, J shed 5 bases, and the junction held 6 bases outside the gene matches. The CDR3 is 15 residues long. The CDR3: CAWSAPGLADNEQFF. The DNA for the CDR3 is TGTGCCTGGAGTGCACCGGGACTAGCCGACAATGAGCAGTTCTTC.

This clonotype has at least ten counts. The chain carries TRBV7-2 and TRBJ2-3, with 9 bases fitting TRBD1. This CDR3 comprises 15 residues. CDR1 and CDR2 (germline): SGHTA, FQGNSA. Germline trimming cut 4 bases from V and 14 bases from J; bases unmatched to any gene: 16. CDR3 loop: CASSSAGTGKTVRYF. CDR3 sequence (DNA): TGTGCCAGCAGCTCGGCGGGGACAGGGAAGACCGTGCGGTATTTT.

This clonotype was seen repeatedly, ten times or more. This rearrangement joins TRBV7-2 to TRBJ1-1; no firm D call. Germline loops: CDR1 SGHTA, CDR2 FQGNSA. CDR3 size: 13 residues. V lost 6 bases, J lost 1 base, and 9 bases lay in between. The CDR3: CASSTTGNTEAFF. DNA of the CDR3: TGTGCCAGCAGTACGACCGGGAACACTGAAGCTTTCTTT.

At least ten counts were recorded for this clonotype. This rearrangement joins TRBV12-3 or TRBV12-4 to TRBJ2-3, with 8 bases lining up with TRBD2. The CDR3 has 15 residues. V dropped 2 bases and J dropped 6; count of bases not matched to a gene: 7. The CDR3 nucleotides are TGTGCCAGCAGTTTAATGCGGGGGGAGGCGGATACGCAGTATTTT. Its protein is CASSLMRGEADTQYF.

This clonotype has a count of ten or more. The chain carries TRBV7-9 and TRBJ2-2; no reliable D call. This CDR3 comprises 12 residues. The germline V and J ends were trimmed by 10 bases and 5 bases, with 11 bases remaining between them. In germline, CDR1 is SEHNR, CDR2 FQNEAQ (reference sequence). In DNA form, the CDR3 reads TGTGCCAACTTAGCCTGGACCGGGGAGCTGTTTTTT. Translated, it gives CANLAWTGELFF. Based on the CDR3 plus reference TRBV7-9 and TRBJ2-2, the full variable domain is DTGVSQNPRHKITKRGQNVTFRCDPISEHNRLYWYRQTLGQGPEFLTYFQNEAQLEKSRLLSDRFSAERPKGSFSTLEIQRTEQGDSAMYLCANLAWTGELFFGEGSRLTVL.

This clonotype was seen repeatedly, ten times or more. The chain recombines TRBV15 with TRBJ1-1, with 8 bases identical to TRBD1. In germline, CDR1 is LNHNV, CDR2 YYDKDF (reference sequence). The CDR3 contains 16 residues. J was trimmed by 4 bases and V by 0 bases; bases with no gene match: 7. CDR3 sequence reads: CATSRDGTGRGTEAFF. The CDR3 nucleotides read TGTGCCACCAGCAGAGACGGGACAGGTCGCGGCACTGAAGCTTTCTTT.